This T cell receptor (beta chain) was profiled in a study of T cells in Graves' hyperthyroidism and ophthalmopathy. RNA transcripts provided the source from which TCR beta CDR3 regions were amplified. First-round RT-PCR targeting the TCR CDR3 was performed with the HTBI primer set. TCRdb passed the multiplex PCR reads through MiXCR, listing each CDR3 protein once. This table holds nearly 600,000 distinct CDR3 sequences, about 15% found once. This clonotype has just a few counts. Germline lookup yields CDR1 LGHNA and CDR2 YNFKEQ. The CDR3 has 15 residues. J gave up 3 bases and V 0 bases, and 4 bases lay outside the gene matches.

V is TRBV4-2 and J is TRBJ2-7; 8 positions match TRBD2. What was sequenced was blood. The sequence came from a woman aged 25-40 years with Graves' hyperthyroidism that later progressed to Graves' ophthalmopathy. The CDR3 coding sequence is TGTGCCAGCAGCCAAGAGAAGAGCGGGAGCTACGAGCAGTACTTC. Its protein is CASSQEKSGSYEQYF.